The 18 T cell receptor beta chains listed next were all sequenced from one sample in a study of shared clonotypes between healthy human individuals. Naive CD8 cells lacked CD45RO, underwent positive selection for CCR7 and left out terminally differentiated effector memory CD45RA+ cells. Assay: immunoSEQ multiplex PCR; the TCRdb copy retains only in-frame clones and omits some. The top ten hold more than 1.5% of the sample, which has about 2,200,000 clones, roughly 91% seen once. The specimen sequenced was naive CD8+ T cells from PBMCs. The receptors here all came from a man aged 18 to 30 in good health. Some clones in this sample may be carry-over from other donors' samples.

This clone is a singleton in its sample. J is TRBJ2-1 and V is TRBV7-2; D is uncertain. The germline V gene has CDR1 SGHTA and CDR2 FQGNSA. The CDR3 is 15 amino acids. V lost 1 base and J 1 base, leaving 8 bases between the germline ends. CDR3 protein: CASSLVDGSYNEQFF. The DNA for the CDR3 is TGTGCCAGCAGCTTAGTGGACGGATCCTACAATGAGCAGTTCTTC.

CDR3: CAISDRGDYNEQFF. CDR3 bases: TGTGCCATCAGTGACAGGGGGGACTACAATGAGCAGTTCTTC. This chain connects TRBV10-3 to TRBJ2-1, with D perhaps matching TRBD1 (7 bases). Trimming took off 3 bases at V and 3 bases at J, with 9 bases between the two ends. The CDR3 spans 14 residues. CDR1 is ENHRY, CDR2 SYGVKD, per germline.

The V gene is TRBV5-6, the J gene TRBJ2-7; tentative D call: TRBD1 (6 bases). The germline CDR1 and CDR2 sequences are SGHDT and YYEEEE. V dropped 5 bases and J dropped 7 bases, with 22 bases sitting between them. This CDR3 is built from 15 residues. In nucleotides, the CDR3 is TGTGCCAGCAGTTCGGTGCGGCAGGGGCGGTGGGAGCAGTACTTC. It is translated as CASSSVRQGRWEQYF.

V usage is TRBV9 and J usage is TRBJ2-7; a possible D gene is TRBD1 (5 bases). The germline V and J ends were trimmed by 0 bases and 5 bases, with 15 bases remaining between them. Germline V CDR1 and CDR2: SGDLS, YYNGEE. The CDR3 extends over 15 amino acids. CDR3 loop: CASSVEGHTLDEQYF. The CDR3 coding sequence is TGTGCCAGCAGCGTAGAGGGGCACACGTTGGACGAGCAGTACTTC.

The V and J genes are TRBV25-1 and TRBJ2-7, with 9 nucleotides matching TRBD2. Germline CDR1 is MGHDK and CDR2 is SYGVNS. V gave up 3 bases and J gave up 7 bases; unmatched junction bases: 10. The CDR3 is 15 residues long. CDR3 nucleotides: TGTGCCAGCAGTGATTCCGGGACTAGCTGGGGTGAGCAGTACTTC. This translates into CASSDSGTSWGEQYF.

The V and J genes are TRBV5-1 and TRBJ2-1, with TRBD2 matching 8 bases. The CDR3 length is 17 residues. The germline gives CDR1 SGHRS, CDR2 YFSETQ. The ends lost 4 bases at V and 6 bases at J; junction bases unmatched: 15. CDR3 nucleotide sequence: TGCGCCAGCAGCCCCGGGGGGGCGGAGAGTTTTATCAATGAGCAGTTCTTC. Translating gives CASSPGGAESFINEQFF.

The chain has TRBV9 and TRBJ2-1, with D possibly TRBD1 on 7 matching bases. Per germline, CDR1 SGDLS and CDR2 YYNGEE. Trimming removed 0 bases at V and 4 bases at J, with 17 bases between. This CDR3 is 17 amino acids long. This chain's CDR3 is CASSVAGGGPLYNEQFF. DNA of the CDR3: TGTGCCAGCAGCGTAGCTGGAGGGGGCCCCCTTTACAATGAGCAGTTCTTC. Using reference TRBV9 and TRBJ2-1 for the parts outside the CDR3, the full variable domain is DSGVTQTPKHLITATGQRVTLRCSPRSGDLSVYWYQQSLDQGLQFLIQYYNGEERAKGNILERFSAQQFPDLHSELNLSSLELGDSALYFCASSVAGGGPLYNEQFFGPGTRLTVL.

Points on this clone: Other nucleotide sequences from this sample produce the same CDR3. This chain connects TRBV5-6 to TRBJ2-7, with a possible D match to TRBD2 (5 bases). Trimming stripped 3 bases from V and 3 bases from J, with 10 bases between. Germline CDR1 SGHDT, CDR2 YYEEEE. CDR3 length equals 13 residues. DNA of the CDR3: TGTGCCAGCAGCTACGGTGGGAGCTACGAGCAGTACTTC. Residues: CASSYGGSYEQYF.

The rearrangement joins TRBV10-3 to TRBJ2-7, with D perhaps matching TRBD1 or TRBD2 (5 bases each). In germline, CDR1 is ENHRY, CDR2 SYGVKD. There are 15 residues in the CDR3. V was shortened by 0 bases and J by 0 bases, with 9 bases between the two germline ends. DNA of the CDR3: TGTGCCATCAGTGAGTCCGGGACGAACTCCTACGAGCAGTACTTC. Its protein product is CAISESGTNSYEQYF.

The chain couples TRBV7-6 to TRBJ1-1; maybe TRBD1 (6 bases). The CDR3 loop spans 15 amino acids. V lost 5 bases, J lost 2 bases, and 15 bases lay in between. Germline V gives CDR1 SGHVS, CDR2 FNYEAQ. This CDR3 is CASSTEWGLNTEAFF. In DNA, the CDR3 is TGTGCCAGCAGCACAGAGTGGGGGCTTAACACTGAAGCTTTCTTT.

This clone was recorded once. This chain joins TRBV2 and TRBJ2-1, with TRBD2 matching over 7 bases. The V gene's germline CDR1 is SNHLY and CDR2 FYNNEI. The CDR3 consists of 22 residues. Germline trimming cut 5 bases from V and 8 bases from J; bases unmatched to any gene: 33. CDR3 in amino acids: CASSTPNSFSSGEVGGSDEQFF. The CDR3 nucleotides read TGTGCCAGCAGTACGCCCAACAGCTTTTCCTCGGGAGAAGTGGGGGGGAGCGATGAGCAGTTCTTC.

The chain couples TRBV7-6 to TRBJ2-1; 12 nucleotides align to TRBD1. The germline CDR1 and CDR2 sequences are SGHVS and FNYEAQ. J was trimmed by 9 bases and V by 3 bases; bases with no gene match: 18. There are 19 residues in the CDR3. This CDR3 is CASSLGPGTGGGKGVEQFF. CDR3 DNA: TGTGCCAGCAGCTTGGGACCCGGGACAGGGGGCGGGAAGGGAGTTGAGCAGTTCTTC.

This CDR3 is CASSLGFSGGGELYEQYF. The CDR3, as DNA: TGTGCCAGCAGCTTAGGTTTTAGCGGGGGAGGCGAGCTCTACGAGCAGTACTTC. This chain connects TRBV7-9 to TRBJ2-7, with TRBD2 matching over 9 bases. The trim removed 1 base at V and 3 bases at J, leaving 13 bases unmatched. The CDR3 runs to 18 residues. Per germline, CDR1 SEHNR and CDR2 FQNEAQ (reference sequence).

The chain couples TRBV9 to TRBJ1-2, with 9 bases fitting TRBD1. Germline assignment: CDR1 SGDLS and CDR2 YYNGEE. The CDR3 extends over 16 amino acids. Germline trimming cut 4 bases from V and 1 base from J; bases unmatched to any gene: 8. CDR3 bases: TGTGCCAGCAGCTCGAGGGACAGGGCCTTTAACTATGGCTACACCTTC. Residues: CASSSRDRAFNYGYTF.

A few counts support this clone. The CDR3 loop is CASSDPRNNQPQHF. CDR3 in DNA: TGTGCCAGCAGTGATCCACGAAACAATCAGCCCCAGCATTTT. The rearrangement links TRBV2 to TRBJ1-5; D remains unclear. The ends were cut back, 3 bases at V and 3 bases at J, with 9 bases in the middle. The germline V gene has CDR1 SNHLY and CDR2 FYNNEI. The CDR3 loop spans 14 amino acids.

The chain couples TRBV2 to TRBJ1-2; D is perhaps TRBD1 (6 bases). This CDR3 region has 14 residues. Germline V gene lookup returns CDR1 SNHLY and CDR2 FYNNEI. CDR3: CSRGYVDRRQDYTF. The CDR3 DNA reads TGTTCAAGGGGGTATGTGGACAGAAGGCAGGACTACACCTTC.

The rearrangement links TRBV28 to TRBJ2-5; D is possibly TRBD2 (6 bases). This CDR3 is 15 amino acids long. In germline, CDR1 is MDHEN, CDR2 SYDVKM. Trimming left V 3 bases short and J 1 base short, with 12 bases between. The chain's CDR3 is CASSLVGGLQETQYF. CDR3 coding DNA: TGTGCCAGCAGTTTGGTGGGAGGACTCCAAGAGACCCAGTACTTC.

The chain employs TRBV27 and TRBJ1-1; D is uncertain. V was trimmed by 4 bases and J by 5 bases, leaving 14 bases between them. The CDR3 is 14 amino acids. Germline V lookup: CDR1 MNHEY, CDR2 SMNVEV (reference sequence). The DNA of the CDR3 is TGTGCCAGCAGTTACCTAGGACGTGGGACTGAAGCTTTCTTT. This sequence encodes CASSYLGRGTEAFF.